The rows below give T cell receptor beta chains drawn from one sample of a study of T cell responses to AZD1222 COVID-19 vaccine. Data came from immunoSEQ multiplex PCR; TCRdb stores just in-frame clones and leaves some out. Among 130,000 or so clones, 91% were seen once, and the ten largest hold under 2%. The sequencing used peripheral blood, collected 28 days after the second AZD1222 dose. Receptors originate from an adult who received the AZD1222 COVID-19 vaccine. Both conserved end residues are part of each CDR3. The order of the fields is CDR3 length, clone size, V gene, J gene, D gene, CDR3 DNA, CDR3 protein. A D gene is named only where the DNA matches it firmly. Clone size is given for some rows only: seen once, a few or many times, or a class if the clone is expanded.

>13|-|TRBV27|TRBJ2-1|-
TGTGCCAGCAGCCCTCACGGGGGCTATGAGCAGTTCTTC
CASSPHGGYEQFF
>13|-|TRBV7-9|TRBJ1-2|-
TGTGCCAGCAGCAGCTACAGGGTATATGGCTACACCTTC
CASSSYRVYGYTF
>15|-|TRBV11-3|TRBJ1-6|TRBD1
TGTGCCAGCAGCTTCTCAGGGGGAGGAGGCTCACCCCTCCACTTT
CASSFSGGGGSPLHF
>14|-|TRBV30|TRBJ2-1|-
TGTGCCTGGACCGCAGGGTACTCCTACAATGAGCAGTTCTTC
CAWTAGYSYNEQFF
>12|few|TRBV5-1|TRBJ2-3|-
TGCGCCAGCAGCACCGGCACAGATACGCAGTATTTT
CASSTGTDTQYF
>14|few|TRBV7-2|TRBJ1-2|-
TGTGCCAGCAGCCCACAGACGGGGGGCTATGGCTACACCTTC
CASSPQTGGYGYTF
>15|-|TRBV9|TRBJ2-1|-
TGTGCCAGCAGCGTAGAATCGAAACTTTACAATGAGCAGTTCTTC
CASSVESKLYNEQFF
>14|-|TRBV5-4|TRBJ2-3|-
TGTGCCAGCAGCTTGGCGCTAGCAAGAGATACGCAGTATTTT
CASSLALARDTQYF
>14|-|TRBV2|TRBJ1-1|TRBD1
TGTGCCAGCAGGGGACAGCCGCAAGGCACTGAAGCTTTCTTT
CASRGQPQGTEAFF
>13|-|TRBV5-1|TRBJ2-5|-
TGCGCCAGCAGCGGCAGGGTCGAGGAGACCCAGTACTTC
CASSGRVEETQYF
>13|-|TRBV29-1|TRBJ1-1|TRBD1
TGCAGCGCTGGAGACAGGGGGCGAGGTGAAGCTTTCTTT
CSAGDRGRGEAFF